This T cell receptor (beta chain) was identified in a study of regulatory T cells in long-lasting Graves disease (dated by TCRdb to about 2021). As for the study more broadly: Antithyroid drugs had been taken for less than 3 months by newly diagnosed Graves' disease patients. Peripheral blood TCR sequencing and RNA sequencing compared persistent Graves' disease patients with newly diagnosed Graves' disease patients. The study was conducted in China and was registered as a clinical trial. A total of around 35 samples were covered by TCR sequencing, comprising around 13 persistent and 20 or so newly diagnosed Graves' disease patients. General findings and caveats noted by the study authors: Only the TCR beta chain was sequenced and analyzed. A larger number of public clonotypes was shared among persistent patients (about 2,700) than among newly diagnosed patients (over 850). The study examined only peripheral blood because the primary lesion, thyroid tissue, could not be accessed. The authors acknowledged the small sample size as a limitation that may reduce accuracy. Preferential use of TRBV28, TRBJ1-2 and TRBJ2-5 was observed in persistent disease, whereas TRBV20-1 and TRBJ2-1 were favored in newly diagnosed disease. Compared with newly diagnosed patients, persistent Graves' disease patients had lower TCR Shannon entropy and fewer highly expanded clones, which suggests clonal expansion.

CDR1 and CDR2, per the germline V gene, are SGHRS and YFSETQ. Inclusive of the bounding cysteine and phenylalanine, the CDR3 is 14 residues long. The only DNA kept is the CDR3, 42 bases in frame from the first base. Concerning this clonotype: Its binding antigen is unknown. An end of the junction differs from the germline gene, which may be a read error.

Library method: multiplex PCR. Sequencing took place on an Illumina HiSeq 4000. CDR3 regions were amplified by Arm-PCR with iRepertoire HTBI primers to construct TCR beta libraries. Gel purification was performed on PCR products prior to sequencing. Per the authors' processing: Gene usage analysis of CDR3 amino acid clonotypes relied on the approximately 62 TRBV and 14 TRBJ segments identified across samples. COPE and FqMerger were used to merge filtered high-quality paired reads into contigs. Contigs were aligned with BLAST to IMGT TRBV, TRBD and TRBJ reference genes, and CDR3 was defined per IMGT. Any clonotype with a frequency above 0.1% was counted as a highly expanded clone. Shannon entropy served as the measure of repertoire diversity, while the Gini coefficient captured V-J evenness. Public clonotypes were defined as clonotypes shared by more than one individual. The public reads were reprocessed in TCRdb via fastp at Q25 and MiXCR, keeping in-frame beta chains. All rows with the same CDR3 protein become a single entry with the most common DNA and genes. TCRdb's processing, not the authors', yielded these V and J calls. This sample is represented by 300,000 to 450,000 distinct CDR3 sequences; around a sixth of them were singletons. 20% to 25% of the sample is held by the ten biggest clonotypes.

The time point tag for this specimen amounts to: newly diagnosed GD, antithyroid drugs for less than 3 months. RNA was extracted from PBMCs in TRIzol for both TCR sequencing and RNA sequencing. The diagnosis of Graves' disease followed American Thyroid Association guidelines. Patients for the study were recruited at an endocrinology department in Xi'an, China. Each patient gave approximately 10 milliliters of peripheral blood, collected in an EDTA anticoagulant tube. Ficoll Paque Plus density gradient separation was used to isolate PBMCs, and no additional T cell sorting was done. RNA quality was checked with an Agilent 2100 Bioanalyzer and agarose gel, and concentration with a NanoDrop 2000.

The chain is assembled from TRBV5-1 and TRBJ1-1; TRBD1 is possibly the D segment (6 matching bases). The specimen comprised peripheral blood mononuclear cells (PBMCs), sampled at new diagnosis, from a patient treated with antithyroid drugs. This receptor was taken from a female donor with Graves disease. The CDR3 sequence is CASSRTGMNTGAFF. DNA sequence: TGCGCCAGCAGTCGTACAGGGATGAACACTGGAGCTTTCTTT.